This passage covers 31 T cell receptor beta chains from one sample sequenced in a study of cytomegalovirus exposure and HLA in healthy donors. A multiplex PCR was run with 60 Vbeta primers and 13 Jbeta primers. Clones were read by immunoSEQ multiplex PCR, and TCRdb kept only the in-frame ones, dropping some. The table lists 150,000 to 180,000 clones, approximately 81% of them singletons, with 1.3% to 1.5% in the top ten. The sample taken for sequencing was PBMCs. These receptor sequences come from a man between 18 and 29 years old in good health and CMV-seronegative.

V is TRBV10-1 and J is TRBJ2-3; 7 bases fit TRBD1. J lost 1 base, V lost 2 bases, and 3 bases had no gene match. Per the germline V gene, CDR1 is WNHNN and CDR2 is SYGVQD (reference sequence). The CDR3 consists of 15 residues. CDR3: CASSEKQGGTDTQYF. CDR3 sequence (DNA): TGCGCCAGCAGTGAGAAGCAGGGGGGCACAGATACGCAGTATTTT.

This clone was counted once. CDR3 residues: CSVGGPSNEQFF. The CDR3 DNA sequence: TGCAGCGTTGGGGGGCCCTCGAATGAGCAGTTCTTC. The genes are TRBV29-1 and TRBJ2-1; D is possibly TRBD1 (6 bases). V was cut by 4 bases and J by 7 bases, with 11 bases left in between. CDR1 is SQVTM, CDR2 ANQGSEA, per germline. CDR3 size: 12 residues.

V is TRBV4-3 and J is TRBJ2-7; D not certain. Germline values: CDR1 LGHNA, CDR2 YSLEER. The CDR3 has 15 residues. V lost 7 bases, J lost 3 bases, and 19 bases lay in between. Written as DNA, the CDR3 is TGCGCCAGCAACCTGCTAGGTGGCTCGGACTACGAGCAGTACTTC. Encoded protein: CASNLLGGSDYEQYF.

The V call is TRBV10-1, the J call TRBJ1-2; 10 nucleotides line up with TRBD1. Unmatched junction bases numbered 19, after V lost 7 bases and J lost 8 bases. The length of the CDR3 is 17 residues. Germline V lookup: CDR1 WNHNN, CDR2 SYGVQD (reference sequence). The CDR3 DNA is TGCGCCAGCATCTCCGGAGGGACAGGGGCGTACCGAGGCGGCTACACCTTC. Translated, it gives CASISGGTGAYRGGYTF.

This clone has a single count. V and J are TRBV9 and TRBJ1-2; a possible D gene is TRBD1 (6 bases). The CDR3 consists of 13 residues. The germline CDR1 and CDR2 sequences are SGDLS and YYNGEE. The V end was cut by 7 bases, the J end by 3 bases, with 13 bases between. The CDR3 bases are TGTGCCAGCGGACCGGACAGCGACTATGGCTACACCTTC. It is translated as CASGPDSDYGYTF.

The chain combines TRBV7-9 with TRBJ2-1; 8 bases map to TRBD2. The germline gives CDR1 SEHNR, CDR2 FQNEAQ (reference sequence). The CDR3 contains 12 residues. Losses at the gene ends were 5 bases for V and 9 bases for J; bases not matched to a gene: 3. CDR3 loop: CASSIGLAEQFF. CDR3 in DNA: TGTGCCAGCAGCATCGGACTAGCTGAGCAGTTCTTC.

The chain recombines TRBV5-1 with TRBJ1-2; D uncertain. Deletions cut 4 bases from V and 7 bases from J, with 17 bases between. This CDR3 has 14 residues. Germline V gene data show CDR1 as SGHRS and CDR2 as YFSETQ. The CDR3 sequence: CASSPGGGKAGYTF. The CDR3 DNA is TGCGCCAGCAGCCCTGGAGGAGGGAAAGCTGGCTACACCTTC.

CDR3 DNA: TGTGCCAGCAGCTTAGATCAGGGAAACAATCAGCCCCAGCATTTT. Translated: CASSLDQGNNQPQHF. The V call is TRBV7-9, the J call TRBJ1-5; possibly TRBD1 for D (5 bases). Germline-derived CDR1 and CDR2 are SEHNR and FQNEAQ (reference sequence). Between the trimmed V and J ends, which lost 1 base and 3 bases, there was a span of 10 bases. The CDR3 covers 15 residues. Full variable domain (missing parts from reference TRBV7-9 and TRBJ1-5): DTGVSQNPRHKITKRGQNVTFRCDPISEHNRLYWYRQTLGQGPEFLTYFQNEAQLEKSRLLSDRFSAERPKGSFSTLEIQRTEQGDSAMYLCASSLDQGNNQPQHFGDGTRLSIL.

The chain links TRBV11-2 to TRBJ2-3; D unresolved. Germline CDR1 reads SGHAT; CDR2 reads FQNNGV. CDR3 length: 15 residues. V was clipped by 0 bases and J by 4 bases, with 11 bases between them. The CDR3 protein is CASSLDGAPPDTQYF. The CDR3 region has the DNA TGTGCCAGCAGCTTAGATGGAGCTCCGCCAGATACGCAGTATTTT.

Details on this clone: Other DNA sequences in the same sample also yield this CDR3. The rearrangement joins TRBV4-3 to TRBJ2-7, with D perhaps matching TRBD2 (6 bases). Trimming took 0 bases from V and 6 from J, leaving 6 bases between them. The CDR3 is made up of 12 amino acids. Germline V gene data show CDR1 as LGHNA and CDR2 as YSLEER. CDR3 protein: CASSQEGGEQYF. The CDR3 DNA sequence: TGCGCCAGCAGCCAAGAGGGGGGCGAGCAGTACTTC.

The gene calls are TRBV27 and TRBJ2-3, with 8 bases that match TRBD1. CDR1 MNHEY and CDR2 SMNVEV come from the germline V gene (reference sequence). V trimming: 4 bases; J trimming: 0 bases; junction bases outside the gene matches: 3. This CDR3 region has 15 residues. CDR3 DNA sequence: TGTGCCAGCAGTTCTTGGACAGGGAGCACAGATACGCAGTATTTT. Protein sequence: CASSSWTGSTDTQYF.

The chain uses TRBV5-1 and TRBJ2-7; the match to TRBD2 covers 11 bases. This CDR3 has 15 amino acids. J was trimmed by 2 bases and V by 4 bases; bases with no gene match: 5. Germline V gene sequence: CDR1 SGHRS, CDR2 YFSETQ. The CDR3 sequence is CASSQDSGRAYEQYF. CDR3 DNA: TGCGCCAGCAGCCAAGATAGCGGGAGGGCCTACGAGCAGTACTTC.

This clone was observed once. V is TRBV4-3 and J is TRBJ2-7; TRBD2 matches 9 bases. Germline CDR1 LGHNA, CDR2 YSLEER. This CDR3 spans 16 amino acids. With 0 bases clipped from V and 0 bases from J, the junction kept 3 bases outside the gene matches. The CDR3 coding sequence is TGCGCCAGCAGCCAAGATTTTAGCGGGGGCTCCTACGAGCAGTACTTC. Protein sequence: CASSQDFSGGSYEQYF.

The J gene is TRBJ2-5, the V gene TRBV21-1; the D call of TRBD2 is as the table states it, not checked on the DNA. TRBV21-1 is labeled a pseudogene. This CDR3 comprises 17 residues. The CDR3 protein is CASSKGAGAGWRETQYF. As DNA, the CDR3 is TGTGCCAGCAGCAAAGGGGCGGGAGCGGGCTGGCGGGAGACCCAGTACTTC.

The rearrangement joins TRBV4-1 to TRBJ1-2; no reliable D call. Trimming took off 0 bases at V and 1 base at J, with 9 bases between the two ends. Germline lookup yields CDR1 MGHRA and CDR2 YSYEKL. The CDR3 is made up of 15 amino acids. This chain's CDR3 is CASSQENSLNYGYTF. Here the CDR3 DNA reads TGCGCCAGCAGCCAAGAAAACAGCCTTAACTATGGCTACACCTTC.

This clone was counted between two and nine times. This chain links TRBV27 with TRBJ2-1; 11 bases match TRBD2. The CDR3 length is 13 residues. With 3 bases clipped from V and 15 bases from J, the junction kept 7 bases outside the gene matches. Germline CDR1 is MNHEY and CDR2 is SMNVEV (reference sequence). In DNA, the CDR3 is TGTGCCAGCAGTTTGTCTAGCGGGAGGTACCCGTTCTTC. It is translated as CASSLSSGRYPFF.

V usage is TRBV7-9 and J usage is TRBJ2-5; possible D gene TRBD1, 6 bases. Per the germline V gene, CDR1 is SEHNR and CDR2 is FQNEAQ (reference sequence). The CDR3 has 13 residues. The V gene lost 7 bases and the J gene lost 4 bases, with 13 bases spanning the gap. CDR3 amino acids: CASTADRRETQYF. Written as DNA, the CDR3 is TGTGCCAGCACCGCTGACAGGCGAGAGACCCAGTACTTC.

V is TRBV5-1 and J is TRBJ2-7; TRBD1 aligns across 7 bases. Trimming took 2 bases from V and 1 from J; bases not matched to a gene: 3. The CDR3 totals 14 residues. The germline V gene encodes CDR1 SGHRS and CDR2 YFSETQ. The CDR3 DNA is TGCGCCAGCAGCTTAGGACAGGTTTCCTACGAGCAGTACTTC. Protein product: CASSLGQVSYEQYF.

The chain links TRBV11-2 to TRBJ2-5; possibly TRBD2 for D (6 bases). CDR1 and CDR2 (germline): SGHAT, FQNNGV. The CDR3 length is 17 residues. The V and J ends lost 7 bases and 1 base respectively, with 22 bases between them. CDR3 bases: TGTGCCAGCACCCTGTTCGGGGGAAGAGGTCGCCAAGAGACCCAGTACTTC. Residues: CASTLFGGRGRQETQYF.

A few counts support this clone. The rearrangement uses TRBV4-3 and TRBJ2-2; no definite D call. Germline V gene sequence: CDR1 LGHNA, CDR2 YSLEER. CDR3 length: 16 residues. V was clipped by 3 bases and J by 2 bases, with 13 bases between them. The chain's CDR3 is CASSHLSYSNTGELFF. The CDR3 DNA reads TGCGCCAGCAGCCATCTGAGCTACAGCAACACCGGGGAGCTGTTTTTT.

V usage is TRBV7-8 and J usage is TRBJ2-2, with 7 positions matching TRBD2. CDR3 length equals 16 residues. Germline values: CDR1 SGHVS, CDR2 FQNEAQ. The V segment lost 4 bases and the J segment 0 bases; nucleotides outside the gene matches: 5. The CDR3 region is CASSSTSVTNTGELFF. Written as DNA, the CDR3 is TGTGCCAGCAGCTCCACTAGCGTCACGAACACCGGGGAGCTGTTTTTT.

The V and J genes are TRBV19 and TRBJ2-7; D uncertain. The length of the CDR3 is 13 residues. Per the germline V gene, CDR1 is LNHDA and CDR2 is SQIVND (reference sequence). Trimming removed 6 bases at V and 6 bases at J, with 15 bases between. The CDR3 nucleotides read TGTGCCAGTAGCTTGGGCGCTCCCGTCGAGCAGTACTTC. Amino acids: CASSLGAPVEQYF.

This sequence joins TRBV5-1 and TRBJ1-1; 12 nucleotides align to TRBD1. After removal of 2 bases from V and 11 bases from J, the junction contained 4 bases not matched to a gene. Germline V CDR1 and CDR2: SGHRS, YFSETQ. CDR3 length equals 13 residues. The CDR3 nucleotides are TGCGCCAGCAGCTTTGGGACAGGGGGCGCGGCTTTCTTT. It encodes CASSFGTGGAAFF.

The chain is built from TRBV11-2 and TRBJ1-1; D is unclear. The CDR3 is 15 residues long. Trimming shortened V by 1 base and J by 0 bases, and 9 bases separated the two germline ends. CDR1 is SGHAT, CDR2 FQNNGV, per germline. The CDR3: CASSLVVQLNTEAFF. CDR3 DNA: TGTGCCAGCAGCTTAGTAGTACAGCTGAACACTGAAGCTTTCTTT. The variable domain in full, completed from reference TRBV11-2 and TRBJ1-1, reads EAGVAQSPRYKIIEKRQSVAFWCNPISGHATLYWYQQILGQGPKLLIQFQNNGVVDDSQLPKDRFSAERLKGVDSTLKIQPAKLEDSAVYLCASSLVVQLNTEAFFGQGTRLTVV.

CDR3 DNA sequence: TGTGCCAGCTCACCAACTAGCGCACAAACCTACGAGCAGTACTTC. Protein sequence: CASSPTSAQTYEQYF. The chain links TRBV18 to TRBJ2-7; 7 bases match TRBD2. The CDR3 consists of 15 residues. Unmatched junction bases numbered 6, after V lost 2 bases and J lost 2 bases. The V gene's germline CDR1 is KGHSH and CDR2 LQKENI.

This chain uses TRBV10-2 with TRBJ2-5; unclear D gene. From germline, CDR1 is WSHSY and CDR2 SAAADI. The CDR3 sequence is 12 residues long. The V gene lost 4 bases and the J gene lost 5 bases, with 8 bases spanning the gap. CDR3 protein: CASSVGEETQYF. CDR3 DNA sequence: TGCGCCAGCAGTGTCGGAGAGGAGACCCAGTACTTC.

V is TRBV28 and J is TRBJ1-5; D gene uncertain. Germline loops: CDR1 MDHEN, CDR2 SYDVKM. CDR3 length equals 17 residues. The V gene lost 7 bases and the J gene lost 0 bases, with 19 bases spanning the gap. CDR3 sequence (DNA): TGTGCCAGCAACACCTTGGGCAGCACTGATAGCAATCAGCCCCAGCATTTT. Protein product: CASNTLGSTDSNQPQHF.

The rearrangement uses TRBV6-4 and TRBJ2-1; 7 nucleotides line up with TRBD2. J was trimmed by 2 bases and V by 4 bases; bases with no gene match: 8. The CDR3 spans 16 residues. The germline CDR1 and CDR2 sequences are MRHNA and SNTAGT. DNA of the CDR3: TGTGCCAGCAGTGCGGCTAGCGGAGGGGCCTACAATGAGCAGTTCTTC. It codes for CASSAASGGAYNEQFF.

V usage is TRBV27 and J usage is TRBJ2-7; 10 bases line up with TRBD2. CDR3 size: 16 residues. The trim removed 5 bases at V and 0 bases at J, leaving 7 bases unmatched. The V gene's germline CDR1 is MNHEY and CDR2 SMNVEV (reference sequence). This chain's CDR3 is CASSLRLAGPSYEQYF. The CDR3 DNA sequence: TGTGCCAGCAGTCTCAGACTAGCGGGCCCCTCCTACGAGCAGTACTTC.

V usage is TRBV14 and J usage is TRBJ2-5; D not certain. Germline V gene data show CDR1 as SGHDN and CDR2 as FVKESK. The ends were cut back, 2 bases at V and 0 bases at J, with 4 bases in the middle. The CDR3 runs to 13 residues. The CDR3 loop is CASSQRYQETQYF. CDR3 DNA sequence: TGTGCCAGCAGCCAACGGTACCAAGAGACCCAGTACTTC.

The chain uses TRBV10-1 and TRBJ1-4; 8 nucleotides agree with TRBD1. From germline, CDR1 is WNHNN and CDR2 SYGVQD (reference sequence). V shed 8 bases and J 3 bases; nucleotides not matched to a gene: 14. CDR3 size: 17 residues. CDR3 amino acids: CASPDRAFGSPNEKLFF. DNA of the CDR3: TGCGCCAGCCCGGACAGGGCATTCGGGTCACCTAATGAAAAACTGTTTTTT.